Presented here are 21 T cell receptor beta chains from one specimen sequenced in a study of shared clonotypes between healthy human individuals. Data came from immunoSEQ multiplex PCR; TCRdb stores just in-frame clones and leaves some out. Of millions of clones in the sample, more than 80% were seen once. The sequencing input was naive CD4+ T cells sorted from blood. The sample's subset: CD45RA+ positively selected. The receptors derive from a young man in good health.

Only one count was recorded for this clone. The rearrangement uses TRBV9 and TRBJ1-2; the D is unclear. The CDR3 has 15 residues. V lost 0 bases and J lost 6, with 15 bases in between. The germline V gene encodes CDR1 SGDLS and CDR2 YYNGEE. In DNA, the CDR3 is TGTGCCAGCAGCGTAGACCCCCGCGGGTGGGATGGCTACACCTTC. Its translation: CASSVDPRGWDGYTF.

Worth noting for this clone: Additional DNA sequences in this sample encode the identical CDR3. The chain has TRBV6-1 and TRBJ1-1; D unclear. CDR1 and CDR2 from the germline V gene are MNHNS and SASEGT. The CDR3 totals 11 residues. The V gene lost 6 bases and the J gene lost 0 bases, with 2 bases spanning the gap. The CDR3 reads CASRMNTEAFF. DNA of the CDR3: TGTGCCAGCAGAATGAACACTGAAGCTTTCTTT.

The chain employs TRBV6-1 and TRBJ1-4, with TRBD1 matching 9 bases. The CDR3 has 12 residues. CDR1 and CDR2 (germline): MNHNS, SASEGT. V gave up 4 bases and J gave up 12 bases; unmatched junction bases: 3. The CDR3 coding sequence is TGTGCCAGCAGTGGCCGGGACAGGGAACTGTTTTTT. Protein: CASSGRDRELFF.

Notes on this clone: Other DNA sequences of this sample code for an identical CDR3. This chain connects TRBV18 to TRBJ2-7; D possibly corresponds to TRBD2 (5 bases). V was pared by 3 bases and J by 2 bases, with 8 bases between. Germline V gives CDR1 KGHSH, CDR2 LQKENI. The CDR3 runs to 13 residues. Here the CDR3 reads CASSPGGPYEQYF. The CDR3 nucleotides are TGTGCCAGCTCACCGGGCGGGCCCTACGAGCAGTACTTC.

V and J are TRBV15 and TRBJ2-7; D possibly corresponds to TRBD1 (5 bases). The CDR3 loop spans 13 amino acids. In germline, CDR1 is LNHNV, CDR2 YYDKDF (reference sequence). The germline V and J ends were trimmed by 5 bases and 2 bases, with 10 bases remaining between them. The CDR3 spells CATSHRQPYEQYF. In DNA, the CDR3 is TGTGCCACCAGCCATCGACAGCCCTACGAGCAGTACTTC.

J is TRBJ2-7 and V is TRBV28; D unresolved. Germline V gene sequence: CDR1 MDHEN, CDR2 SYDVKM. V lost 8 bases to trimming and J lost 3 bases, with 17 bases between them. The CDR3 has 14 amino acids. CDR3 nucleotide sequence: TGTGCCAGCCTTGACCCCTGGCAGAACTACGAGCAGTACTTC. It specifies CASLDPWQNYEQYF.

The chain is built from TRBV6-5 and TRBJ2-5; 10 nucleotides align to TRBD1. The CDR3 runs 16 residues. V dropped 0 bases and J dropped 5; count of bases not matched to a gene: 6. Germline assignment: CDR1 MNHEY and CDR2 SVGAGI. The CDR3 nucleotides are TGTGCCAGCAGTTACTCAACGACAGGGGGCGAGGAGACCCAGTACTTC. Translated: CASSYSTTGGEETQYF.

The rearrangement links TRBV30 to TRBJ2-5; D not resolved. The CDR3 is 13 amino acids. Between the trimmed V and J ends, which lost 0 bases and 1 base, there was a span of 6 bases. CDR1 is GTSNPN, CDR2 SVGIG, per germline (reference sequence). CDR3 coding DNA: TGTGCCTGGAGTGTAGGCAGCCAAGAGACCCAGTACTTC. It specifies CAWSVGSQETQYF.

The chain recombines TRBV2 with TRBJ2-7; 7 nucleotides match TRBD2. Germline CDR1 reads SNHLY; CDR2 reads FYNNEI. The V and J ends lost 9 bases and 6 bases, in that order; junction bases with no gene match: 8. CDR3 length equals 12 residues. CDR3 in DNA: TGTGCCAGTGGACTAGAGATACTCGAGCAGTACTTC. This codes for CASGLEILEQYF.

This sequence joins TRBV6-6 and TRBJ1-1, with 7 positions matching TRBD1. The CDR3 is 13 residues long. Germline V gives CDR1 MNHNY, CDR2 SVGAGI (reference sequence). Losses at the gene ends were 11 bases for V and 2 bases for J; bases not matched to a gene: 8. The CDR3 nucleotides read TGTGCCGGAAATACAGGGGCTAACACTGAAGCTTTCTTT. Translating it yields CAGNTGANTEAFF.

This clone came up once. The CDR3 sequence: CASTLKIPGELFF. Here the CDR3 DNA reads TGTGCCAGCACCCTAAAGATCCCCGGGGAGCTGTTTTTT. The chain links TRBV7-2 to TRBJ2-2; the D is unclear. V was pared by 7 bases and J by 6 bases, with 12 bases between. The CDR3 is 13 amino acids. Germline-derived CDR1 and CDR2 are SGHTA and FQGNSA. The variable domain in full, completed from reference TRBV7-2 and TRBJ2-2, reads GAGVSQSPSNKVTEKGKDVELRCDPISGHTALYWYRQSLGQGLEFLIYFQGNSAPDKSGLPSDRFSAERTGGSVSTLTIQRTQQEDSAVYLCASTLKIPGELFFGEGSRLTVL.

Turning to this clone: This same CDR3 is encoded by further DNA sequences in the sample. The rearrangement joins TRBV27 to TRBJ2-7, with 10 bases identical to TRBD1. The CDR3 runs 11 residues. Looked up from germline, CDR1 is MNHEY and CDR2 is SMNVEV (reference sequence). Trimming at V came to 7 bases and at J to 9 bases, leaving 3 bases not matched to a gene. CDR3 residues: CASTGQGVQYF. The CDR3 region has the DNA TGTGCCAGCACAGGACAGGGGGTGCAGTACTTC.

The chain carries TRBV10-1 and TRBJ2-1; 9 bases are shared with TRBD2. This CDR3 has 16 residues. V trimming: 2 bases; J trimming: 2 bases; junction bases outside the gene matches: 4. Germline values: CDR1 WNHNN, CDR2 SYGVQD (reference sequence). The CDR3 sequence is CASSESSGGTYNEQFF. The DNA for the CDR3 is TGCGCCAGCAGTGAGAGTAGCGGGGGAACCTACAATGAGCAGTTCTTC.

The rearrangement joins TRBV7-9 to TRBJ2-3; weak D call: TRBD2 (6 bases). Germline V gives CDR1 SEHNR, CDR2 FQNEAQ (reference sequence). Trimming pared 2 bases from V and 4 bases from J, leaving 10 bases between. The CDR3 covers 14 residues. The CDR3 sequence is CASSLTGAPDTQYF. The CDR3 coding sequence is TGTGCCAGCAGCTTAACGGGAGCCCCAGATACGCAGTATTTT.

This sequence joins TRBV19 and TRBJ2-3; 12 nucleotides align to TRBD2. CDR3 size: 16 residues. The germline gives CDR1 LNHDA, CDR2 SQIVND (reference sequence). Trimming removed 3 bases from V and 6 bases from J; junction bases left unmatched: 7. The DNA of the CDR3 is TGTGCCAGTAGTATCAGGCTAGCGGGAGGGCTTGATACGCAGTATTTT. Translating gives CASSIRLAGGLDTQYF.

The V gene is TRBV9, the J gene TRBJ2-3, with TRBD2 matching over 7 bases. In germline, CDR1 is SGDLS, CDR2 YYNGEE. CDR3 length: 16 amino acids. Trimming took 0 bases from V and 7 from J; bases not matched to a gene: 11. The CDR3 spells CASSVAITEGTNTQYF. CDR3 bases: TGTGCCAGCAGCGTAGCCATTACAGAGGGGACTAATACGCAGTATTTT. Using reference TRBV9 and TRBJ2-3 for the parts outside the CDR3, the full variable domain is DSGVTQTPKHLITATGQRVTLRCSPRSGDLSVYWYQQSLDQGLQFLIQYYNGEERAKGNILERFSAQQFPDLHSELNLSSLELGDSALYFCASSVAITEGTNTQYFGPGTRLTVL.

This clone appeared once. The V gene is TRBV9, the J gene TRBJ2-3; 8 nucleotides line up with TRBD2. Germline V gene data show CDR1 as SGDLS and CDR2 as YYNGEE. This CDR3 is built from 15 residues. V dropped 3 bases and J dropped 2; count of bases not matched to a gene: 5. CDR3 region: CASSETSGYTDTQYF. In DNA form, the CDR3 reads TGTGCCAGCAGCGAAACTAGCGGATACACAGATACGCAGTATTTT. The full variable domain, its missing parts supplied by reference TRBV9 and TRBJ2-3, is DSGVTQTPKHLITATGQRVTLRCSPRSGDLSVYWYQQSLDQGLQFLIQYYNGEERAKGNILERFSAQQFPDLHSELNLSSLELGDSALYFCASSETSGYTDTQYFGPGTRLTVL.

CDR3 region: CASSLDGLQETQYF. The CDR3 region has the DNA TGTGCCAGCAGCTTAGATGGCCTTCAAGAGACCCAGTACTTC. V usage is TRBV11-2 and J usage is TRBJ2-5; D remains unclear. The length of the CDR3 is 14 residues. Germline lookup yields CDR1 SGHAT and CDR2 FQNNGV. V was trimmed by 0 bases and J by 2 bases, leaving 7 bases between them.

In this sample, this clone turned up once. The rearrangement links TRBV10-1 to TRBJ2-3, with a possible D match to TRBD1 (6 bases). The CDR3 is 13 residues long. Germline V CDR1 and CDR2: WNHNN, SYGVQD (reference sequence). V lost 5 bases and J 12 bases, leaving 18 bases between the germline ends. In DNA form, the CDR3 reads TGCGCCAGCAGTCTTGACAGGCCAACGGCCCAGTATTTT. Translation: CASSLDRPTAQYF.

This sequence joins TRBV7-3 and TRBJ1-1; D gene unclear. CDR1 and CDR2 from the germline V gene are SGHTA and FQGTGA. V lost 5 bases to trimming and J lost 8 bases, with 18 bases between them. The CDR3 consists of 14 residues. Written as DNA, the CDR3 is TGTGCCAGCAGCCAAATCGGGCCCCTAGTGGAAGCTTTCTTT. It encodes CASSQIGPLVEAFF.

This rearrangement joins TRBV6-1 to TRBJ1-2, with TRBD1 as a possible D gene (6 bases). The CDR3 covers 15 residues. The V and J ends lost 2 bases and 6 bases respectively, with 16 bases between them. Germline V gives CDR1 MNHNS, CDR2 SASEGT. CDR3 bases: TGTGCCAGCAGTGAAACGGGCACAGGGTTCGATGGCTACACCTTC. It codes for CASSETGTGFDGYTF.